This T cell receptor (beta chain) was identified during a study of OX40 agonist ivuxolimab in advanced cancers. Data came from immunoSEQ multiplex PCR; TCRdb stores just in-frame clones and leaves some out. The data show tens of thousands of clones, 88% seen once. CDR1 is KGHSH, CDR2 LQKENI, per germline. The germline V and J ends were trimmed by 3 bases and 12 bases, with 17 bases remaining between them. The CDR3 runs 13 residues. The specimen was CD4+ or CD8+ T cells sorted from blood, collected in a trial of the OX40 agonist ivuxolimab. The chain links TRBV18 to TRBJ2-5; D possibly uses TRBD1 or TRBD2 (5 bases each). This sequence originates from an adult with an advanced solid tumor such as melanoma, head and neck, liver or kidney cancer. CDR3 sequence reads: CASSPLESGTKYF. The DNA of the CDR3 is TGTGCCAGCTCACCCCTCGAATCCGGGACGAAGTACTTC.